This T cell receptor beta chain was obtained from a study of shared clonotypes between healthy human individuals. TCRdb keeps only in-frame clones here, not all; method: immunoSEQ multiplex PCR. The data contain approximately 95,000 clones, roughly two thirds of them singletons. Germline CDR1 and CDR2: SGDLS and YYNGEE. The V end lost 0 bases, the J end lost 2 bases, and 30 bases lay between the germline ends. The CDR3 is 21 amino acids. The gene calls are TRBV9 and TRBJ2-7; tentatively, D is TRBD1 or TRBD2 (6 bases each). Source material: memory CD8+ T cells sorted from blood. Stated subset: CD45RO+ cells pooled with CCR7-negative TemRA cells. This receptor was identified in a man between 25 and 39 years old in good health. The CDR3, as DNA: TGTGCCAGCAGCGTAGTTGGGGGGCATCCGTCTTTTGTGGGTTTCGCCTACGAGCAGTACTTC. This translates into CASSVVGGHPSFVGFAYEQYF.